This T cell receptor beta chain was sequenced for a study of cytomegalovirus exposure and HLA in healthy donors. Study background: HLA-typed donors were the source of about 85 million unique TCRs held in an early data release. Genetic ancestry analysis placed approximately 80% of the 410 or so donors that were genotyped in the Caucasian-associated cluster.

The CDR3 is 17 amino acids. CDR1 is MNHNS, CDR2 SASEGT, per germline. Primers: 60 Vbeta forward and 13 Jbeta reverse. Sequenced by immunoSEQ multiplex PCR; TCRdb stores in-frame clones only, minus some. The table has approximately 160,000 clones, roughly 80% seen once. The sequence was collected from a human donor in good health. Sequenced input: PBMCs. The rearrangement joins TRBV6-1 to TRBJ2-5, with 12 bases aligning to TRBD1. The J call may be incorrect, as the DNA end agrees better with TRBJ2-7. The CDR3 sequence is CASSEMGQGAFSYEQYF. CDR3 DNA sequence: TGTGCCAGCAGTGAAATGGGACAGGGGGCATTCTCCTACGAGCAGTACTTC.